This TCR beta chain is drawn from a study of early stage breast cancer tumors (dated by TCRdb to 2015 to 2018). About the study as a whole: Of the roughly 17 invasive breast tumors, about 13 were found to be estrogen receptor-positive, progesterone receptor-positive and HER2-negative. About 65% of the 12 ER+/PR+/HER2- tumors were invasive ductal carcinomas, while the other four were invasive lobular carcinomas. On average, each sample got about 9.6-fold read coverage. Across all samples, a few million templates representing approximately 1,000,000 unique clonotypes were detected. Results and caveats for the whole study, not just this receptor: Because the cohort was small, a breakdown by tumor subtype could not be done. Tumors showed about 2.4-fold higher T cell density and higher clonality than adjacent normal breast tissue. Enriched TCRB sequences shared across patients were found to be mostly commonly generated sequences that were unlikely to play an important role in the tumor microenvironment. Greater similarity was observed between blood and normal breast repertoires than between blood and tumor repertoires, and tumor was distinguished from normal in about 90% of the 16 patients when each tissue was compared with blood. Chain pairing and functional markers such as CD4, CD8 and FOXP3 were missed by bulk genomic DNA sequencing of unsorted cells.

The study profiled bulk TCR beta-chain repertoires in matched peripheral blood, tumor and adjacent normal breast tissue taken from fewer than 20 patients with early-stage breast cancer. Before surgery, roughly 4.5-10 mL of whole blood was collected into EDTA tubes and then processed within 2 hours. Ficoll-Paque centrifugation in SepMate-50 tubes was used to isolate peripheral blood mononuclear cells. PBMCs were cryopreserved in aliquots of about 2 to 4.5 million cells in about 90% FBS with about 10% DMSO and kept in liquid nitrogen. The Qiagen AllPrep DNA/RNA Mini kit was used for genomic DNA extraction. Regarding this clone: It has no known antigen specificity. The record has no base qualities; no much larger clone is one base away.

As encoded in the germline V gene, CDR1 is SGHRS while CDR2 is YFSETQ. Trimming removed 0 bases from V and 7 bases from J; the gene matches leave 6 bases unexplained. The CDR3 sequence holds 14 residues, the cysteine and phenylalanine included. Only the CDR3 part of the read is kept: 42 bases, read in frame from the first base. Two independent genomic DNA replicates were amplified for each sample, with around 0.5 ug used for blood and about 1.5 ug for tumor or normal breast. TCRB sequencing of genomic DNA was carried out with the ImmunoSeq Intro kit according to the manufacturer's instructions. For absolute quantification, the roughly 30-cycle multiplex PCR included proprietary primers along with spike-in control sequences. Single-end 150-bp reads were used to sequence an 87-bp fragment spanning the CDR3 and the flanking V and J genes. Each lane of an Illumina MiSeq using version 3.0 chemistry carried seven multiplexed samples, with two replicates per sample. Regarding the original processing steps: The vendor's proprietary pipeline processed the raw data and merged both replicates into a single result for each sample. Clonotypes were defined as productive rearrangements sharing the V-gene family, CDR3 amino acid sequence and J-gene segment. Clonality was calculated as 1 minus the normalized Shannon entropy (Pielou evenness) of TCRB abundances. T cell density was estimated as total templates divided by the number of input cells, with the number of input cells inferred from the DNA input amount. Recon, run with its default parameters, was used to estimate overall repertoire diversity and clonality. Tumor-enriched clonotypes were defined as having over 0.1% abundance in tumor and at least 32-fold higher abundance than in normal breast. As stored in TCRdb, this immuneACCESS dataset retains in-frame rearrangements with V and J assigned. A fraction of the clones does not appear; measured against another copy, unresolved V genes explain less than half of the discrepancy, and the remainder lacks a known reason. From that table come the V and J calls and clone size; the DNA was used to work out D and trimming. Present in this sample are 60,000 to 80,000 clones, approximately 80% of which were seen just once. The top ten clones comprise 3.5% of the sample.

This receptor chain uses TRBV5-1 and TRBJ2-5; 7 bases in the junction line up with TRBD2. The origin of this receptor is a person in their sixties or seventies with breast cancer. Sequenced material: blood. The DNA sequence is given as TGCGCCAGCAGCTTGGACAGCGGGGAGGGGACCCAGTACTTC. This codes for CASSLDSGEGTQYF.